Listed here is a single TCR beta chain. The antigen is not known. No DNA is shown, since the ends of the CDR3 on it are uncertain; the CDR3 is the one TCRdb lists. Measured with immunoSEQ multiplex PCR; TCRdb has only the in-frame clones, and not every one. This sample has roughly 56,000 clones; around 76% occur once, and the top ten carry less than 0.5%. CDR1 is SGHDT and CDR2 is YYEEEE in the germline V gene. The length of the CDR3 is 16 amino acids, counting both ends. The sort gate was single viable CD3+CD4+CD8-CD45RO+ cells for memory CD4+ T cells. After thawing, CD4+ T cells were positively selected. The entry originates in a study of memory CD4+ T cells and cytomegalovirus serostatus. About the study: This sample comes from healthy Belgian adults, several CMV seropositive, roughly 22 seronegative. The study's findings and limits: Median bootstrapped AUC for CMV status was just under 0.97 originally, just under 0.93 US-trained.

The chain recombines TRBV5-6 with TRBJ2-6; the table assigns TRBD1, which was not confirmed against the DNA. This clonotype originated in an adult in good health and CMV-seronegative. The material sequenced was memory CD4+ T cells from blood. The CDR3 sequence is CASSSRFSGANVLTFF.